What follows are 27 T cell receptor beta chains derived from one specimen sequenced in a study of shared clonotypes between healthy human individuals. Some clones are missing from TCRdb's copy, which holds only in-frame ones; the method was immunoSEQ multiplex PCR. The table has approximately 940,000 clones, 76% seen once. The sequencing sample was made of memory CD4+ T cells sorted from blood. Subset here: CD45RA-negative fraction. These receptors were collected from a man between 18 and 35 years old in good health.

The V and J genes are TRBV19 and TRBJ2-1; D unresolved. The V end lost 4 bases, the J end lost 3 bases, and 1 base lay between the germline ends. CDR3 length equals 11 residues. Germline values: CDR1 LNHDA, CDR2 SQIVND (reference sequence). CDR3 loop: CASSSYNEQFF. In DNA, the CDR3 is TGTGCCAGTAGTAGCTACAATGAGCAGTTCTTC.

The J gene is TRBJ2-7, the V gene TRBV19; TRBD1 matches 7 bases. V shed 6 bases, J shed 0 bases, and the junction held 8 bases outside the gene matches. The CDR3 loop spans 15 amino acids. Germline assignment: CDR1 LNHDA and CDR2 SQIVND (reference sequence). The CDR3 reads CASRRQGQSSYEQYF. Written as DNA, the CDR3 is TGTGCCAGTAGGCGACAGGGTCAGAGCTCCTACGAGCAGTACTTC.

The genes are TRBV14 and TRBJ2-3, with D uncertain. CDR1 SGHDN and CDR2 FVKESK come from the germline V gene. The CDR3 consists of 16 residues. Trimming took 2 bases from V and 2 from J, leaving 14 bases between them. The CDR3 sequence: CASSQYGRKNTDTQYF. In DNA form, the CDR3 reads TGTGCCAGCAGCCAATACGGTCGCAAGAACACAGATACGCAGTATTTT. The whole variable domain, filled in from reference TRBV14 and TRBJ2-3, reads EAGVTQFPSHSVIEKGQTVTLRCDPISGHDNLYWYRRVMGKEIKFLLHFVKESKQDESGMPNNRFLAERTGGTYSTLKVQPAELEDSGVYFCASSQYGRKNTDTQYFGPGTRLTVL.

The chain joins TRBV10-2 to TRBJ2-5; D might be TRBD2 (6 bases). The V gene's germline CDR1 is WSHSY and CDR2 SAAADI. The germline V and J ends were trimmed by 4 bases and 5 bases, with 11 bases remaining between them. This CDR3 region has 13 residues. The CDR3 coding sequence is TGCGCCAGCAGTGCTTGGCGGGGCGAGACCCAGTACTTC. Translating it yields CASSAWRGETQYF.

This clone has more than one count but fewer than ten. The sample has other DNA sequences that encode this CDR3 too. CDR3 protein: CASSYSRKGYGYTF. The CDR3 nucleotides are TGTGCCAGCAGTTACTCACGGAAGGGGTATGGCTACACCTTC. The chain couples TRBV6-5 to TRBJ1-2; D may be TRBD1 (5 bases). CDR1 is MNHEY, CDR2 SVGAGI, per germline. The CDR3 covers 14 residues. Trimming stripped 0 bases from V and 5 bases from J, with 10 bases between.

The chain couples TRBV7-2 to TRBJ2-6, with 7 bases that match TRBD1. The length of the CDR3 is 18 residues. Trimming removed 2 bases from V and 0 bases from J; junction bases left unmatched: 7. Germline values: CDR1 SGHTA, CDR2 FQGNSA. The CDR3 sequence: CASSLRGTALSGANVLTF. DNA for the CDR3: TGTGCCAGCAGCTTAAGAGGGACAGCGCTCTCTGGGGCCAACGTCCTGACTTTC.

This clone has only one observation. The rearrangement joins TRBV7-9 to TRBJ2-7; D is possibly TRBD1 (6 bases). Germline CDR1 and CDR2: SEHNR and FQNEAQ (reference sequence). Trimming removed 0 bases from V and 5 bases from J, with 23 bases in between. There are 18 residues in the CDR3. CDR3 in DNA: TGTGCCAGCAGCTTAGCGGCAGGGGAAAATCCAAAACTACACGAGCAGTACTTC. Translating gives CASSLAAGENPKLHEQYF. Supplemented by reference TRBV7-9 and TRBJ2-7, the full variable domain reads DTGVSQNPRHKITKRGQNVTFRCDPISEHNRLYWYRQTLGQGPEFLTYFQNEAQLEKSRLLSDRFSAERPKGSFSTLEIQRTEQGDSAMYLCASSLAAGENPKLHEQYFGPGTRLTVT.

J is TRBJ2-3 and V is TRBV5-1; 7 nucleotides agree with TRBD1. The germline V gene encodes CDR1 SGHRS and CDR2 YFSETQ. Trimming cost V 2 bases and J 1 base; bases outside gene matches: 7. This CDR3 contains 16 residues. CDR3 DNA: TGCGCCAGCAGCTTCCAACCCGGGACAGGCACAGATACGCAGTATTTT. Amino acids: CASSFQPGTGTDTQYF.

This clone was picked up a small number of times. This specimen includes other DNA sequences encoding the same CDR3. The rearrangement joins TRBV5-1 to TRBJ2-5; D is undetermined. The CDR3 has 11 residues. Germline assignment: CDR1 SGHRS and CDR2 YFSETQ. V lost 8 bases to trimming and J lost 3 bases, with 8 bases between them. The CDR3 DNA reads TGCGCCAGTCGAGCAGAAGAGACCCAGTACTTC. It yields the protein CASRAEETQYF. Based on the CDR3 plus reference TRBV5-1 and TRBJ2-5, the full variable domain is KAGVTQTPRYLIKTRGQQVTLSCSPISGHRSVSWYQQTPGQGLQFLFEYFSETQRNKGNFPGRFSGRQFSNSRSEMNVSTLELGDSALYLCASRAEETQYFGPGTRLLVL.

This clone has only a few counts. This chain joins TRBV7-6 and TRBJ2-7; 8 nucleotides match TRBD1. The trim removed 4 bases at V and 2 bases at J, leaving 7 bases unmatched. The germline CDR1 and CDR2 sequences are SGHVS and FNYEAQ. The CDR3 contains 15 residues. CDR3 sequence: CASSSGTGRPYEQYF. The CDR3 DNA sequence: TGTGCCAGCAGCTCCGGGACAGGTAGACCCTACGAGCAGTACTTC.

The chain couples TRBV21-1 to TRBJ2-7; the table calls TRBD2, which could not be checked here. TRBV21-1 is marked as a pseudogene. This CDR3 has 13 amino acids. CDR3 region: CASLGEGSNEQYF. The CDR3 nucleotides read TGTGCCAGCCTAGGGGAGGGATCAAACGAGCAGTACTTC.

The chain recombines TRBV10-3 with TRBJ1-4, with 8 bases fitting TRBD1. The CDR3 contains 15 residues. J was trimmed by 7 bases and V by 0 bases; bases with no gene match: 4. From germline, CDR1 is ENHRY and CDR2 SYGVKD. CDR3 sequence (DNA): TGTGCCATCAGTGAGTCGACAGGGGTGACTGAAAAACTGTTTTTT. Residues: CAISESTGVTEKLFF.

This clone was seen more than once but under ten times. V and J are TRBV5-1 and TRBJ2-7, with D uncertain. CDR3 length: 14 residues. V was shortened by 6 bases and J by 1 base, with 14 bases between the two germline ends. From germline, CDR1 is SGHRS and CDR2 YFSETQ. CDR3 amino acids: CASKERGESYEQYF. CDR3 nucleotide sequence: TGCGCCAGCAAGGAGCGAGGCGAATCCTACGAGCAGTACTTC.

J is TRBJ2-3 and V is TRBV14; D gene uncertain. The CDR3 is 15 residues long. V lost 2 bases to trimming and J lost 0 bases, with 9 bases between them. Germline V CDR1 and CDR2: SGHDN, FVKESK. This CDR3 is CASSQQLLSTDTQYF. In DNA, the CDR3 is TGTGCCAGCAGCCAACAGTTGCTTAGCACAGATACGCAGTATTTT.

The J gene is TRBJ1-1, the V gene TRBV5-6, with D unclear. CDR1 and CDR2 (germline): SGHDT, YYEEEE. CDR3 length equals 14 residues. V was trimmed by 1 base and J by 3 bases, leaving 10 bases between them. The CDR3 DNA reads TGTGCCAGCAGCTTGAGGGTTTCGGACACTGAAGCTTTCTTT. As protein: CASSLRVSDTEAFF. Based on the CDR3 plus reference TRBV5-6 and TRBJ1-1, the full variable domain is DAGVTQSPTHLIKTRGQQVTLRCSPKSGHDTVSWYQQALGQGPQFIFQYYEEEERQRGNFPDRFSGHQFPNYSSELNVNALLLGDSALYLCASSLRVSDTEAFFGQGTRLTVV.

The chain employs TRBV4-1 and TRBJ2-3; 7 bases are shared with TRBD1. The CDR3 spans 16 residues. Trimming removed 1 base from V and 1 base from J; junction bases left unmatched: 5. Germline values: CDR1 MGHRA, CDR2 YSYEKL. This chain's CDR3 is CASSQGRGQGTDTQYF. Written as DNA, the CDR3 is TGCGCCAGCAGCCAAGGAAGGGGGCAAGGCACAGATACGCAGTATTTT.

The V call is TRBV6-1, the J call TRBJ2-7; TRBD1 is a possible D gene (6 bases). V shed 1 base and J shed 0 bases, with 10 bases lying between them. The V gene's germline CDR1 is MNHNS and CDR2 SASEGT. The length of the CDR3 is 15 residues. CDR3 DNA: TGTGCCAGCAGTGAAGGTACAGGGCCCTCCTACGAGCAGTACTTC. Protein: CASSEGTGPSYEQYF.

This clone was picked up a small number of times. The rearrangement joins TRBV27 to TRBJ1-1; the D gene is possibly TRBD1 (5 bases). The CDR3 runs 15 residues. Trimming cost V 5 bases and J 1 base, with 14 bases left between them. The germline gives CDR1 MNHEY, CDR2 SMNVEV (reference sequence). The CDR3 spells CASSPQGRPNTEAFF. The CDR3 DNA sequence: TGTGCCAGCAGTCCGCAGGGACGGCCGAACACTGAAGCTTTCTTT.

V and J are TRBV6-1 and TRBJ2-3; 10 bases match TRBD1. V lost 4 bases and J lost 2; bases outside the gene matches: 6. This CDR3 is built from 16 residues. In germline, CDR1 is MNHNS, CDR2 SASEGT. The CDR3 loop reads CASSVRGQGNTDTQYF. CDR3 in DNA: TGTGCCAGCAGTGTACGGGGACAGGGGAACACAGATACGCAGTATTTT.

The CDR3 loop reads CASRQLAGPDYTQYF. DNA for the CDR3: TGTGCCAGCAGACAACTAGCGGGGCCCGATTATACGCAGTATTTT. This chain links TRBV28 with TRBJ2-3; 10 positions agree with TRBD2. This CDR3 has 15 amino acids. Unmatched junction bases numbered 10, after V lost 6 bases and J lost 7 bases. The V gene's germline CDR1 is MDHEN and CDR2 SYDVKM.

This sequence joins TRBV5-1 and TRBJ1-3, with D uncertain. The CDR3 runs 14 residues. The ends were cut back, 0 bases at V and 3 bases at J, with 7 bases in the middle. Germline V CDR1 and CDR2: SGHRS, YFSETQ. For the CDR3, the DNA is TGCGCCAGCAGCTTGGTCGGTTATGGAAACACCATATATTTT. As protein: CASSLVGYGNTIYF. Complete variable domain (other parts from reference TRBV5-1 and TRBJ1-3): KAGVTQTPRYLIKTRGQQVTLSCSPISGHRSVSWYQQTPGQGLQFLFEYFSETQRNKGNFPGRFSGRQFSNSRSEMNVSTLELGDSALYLCASSLVGYGNTIYFGEGSWLTVV.

This clone was observed a handful of times. This chain joins TRBV19 and TRBJ1-6; 8 nucleotides line up with TRBD1. The CDR3 loop spans 14 amino acids. From germline, CDR1 is LNHDA and CDR2 SQIVND (reference sequence). Trimming at V came to 3 bases and at J to 8 bases, leaving 3 bases not matched to a gene. CDR3 bases: TGTGCCAGTAGTATGACAGGGGCGGATTCACCCCTCCACTTT. Amino acids: CASSMTGADSPLHF.

J is TRBJ2-5 and V is TRBV5-1; 7 bases are a match to TRBD2. CDR3 size: 12 residues. The V segment lost 5 bases and the J segment 5 bases; nucleotides outside the gene matches: 3. Per germline, CDR1 SGHRS and CDR2 YFSETQ. The chain's CDR3 is CASRREEETQYF. In DNA, the CDR3 is TGCGCCAGCAGACGGGAGGAGGAGACCCAGTACTTC.

This chain uses TRBV28 with TRBJ1-4; D might be TRBD1 (5 bases). V was pared by 7 bases and J by 8 bases, with 20 bases between. The CDR3 runs 15 residues. Germline loops: CDR1 MDHEN, CDR2 SYDVKM. This CDR3 is CASTVGGTGREKLFF. The CDR3 DNA reads as TGTGCCAGCACCGTAGGAGGGACCGGTCGGGAAAAACTGTTTTTT.

V and J are TRBV7-8 and TRBJ2-7; maybe TRBD1 (5 bases). From germline, CDR1 is SGHVS and CDR2 FQNEAQ. Trimming left V 0 bases short and J 7 bases short, with 10 bases between. There are 13 residues in the CDR3. The CDR3 DNA is TGTGCCAGCAGCTTAGCAGGGGTGGGTGAGCAGTACTTC. Translating it yields CASSLAGVGEQYF.

V is TRBV18 and J is TRBJ1-5; D uncertain. Trimming took 6 bases from V and 5 from J, leaving 8 bases between them. The CDR3 loop spans 12 amino acids. Germline loops: CDR1 KGHSH, CDR2 LQKENI. The CDR3 region has the DNA TGTGCCAGCTCCCCCGCCGATCAGCCCCAGCATTTT. As protein: CASSPADQPQHF.

The chain employs TRBV19 and TRBJ1-2, with D possibly TRBD1 on 5 matching bases. CDR1 and CDR2 (germline): LNHDA, SQIVND (reference sequence). Trimming pared 3 bases from V and 5 bases from J, leaving 10 bases between. The CDR3 extends over 13 amino acids. The CDR3 is CASSIREMYGYTF. CDR3 coding DNA: TGTGCCAGTAGTATCAGGGAAATGTATGGCTACACCTTC. Full variable domain (rest looked up from reference TRBV19 and TRBJ1-2): DGGITQSPKYLFRKEGQNVTLSCEQNLNHDAMYWYRQDPGQGLRLIYYSQIVNDFQKGDIAEGYSVSREKKESFPLTVTSAQKNPTAFYLCASSIREMYGYTFGSGTRLTVV.